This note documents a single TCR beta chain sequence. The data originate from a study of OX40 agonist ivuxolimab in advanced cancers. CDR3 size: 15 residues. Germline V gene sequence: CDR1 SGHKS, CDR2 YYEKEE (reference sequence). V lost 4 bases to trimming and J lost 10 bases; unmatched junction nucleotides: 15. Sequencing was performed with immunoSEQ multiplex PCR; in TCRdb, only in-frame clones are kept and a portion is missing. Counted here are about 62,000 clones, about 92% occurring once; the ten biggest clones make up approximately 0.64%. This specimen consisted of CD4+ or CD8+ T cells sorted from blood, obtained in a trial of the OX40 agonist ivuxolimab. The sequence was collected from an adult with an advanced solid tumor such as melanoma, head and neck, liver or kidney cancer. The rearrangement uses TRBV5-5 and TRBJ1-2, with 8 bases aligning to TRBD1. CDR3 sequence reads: CASSLQQPGQATYTF. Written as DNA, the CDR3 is TGTGCCAGCAGCCTACAGCAACCGGGACAGGCAACCTACACCTTC.